This T cell receptor beta chain was identified in a study of blood T cell repertoires in COVID-19. This CDR3 region has 15 residues. J gave up 5 bases and V 2 bases, and 9 bases lay outside the gene matches. Germline values: CDR1 SGHRS, CDR2 YFSETQ. In the original analysis: By means of reference gene primer amplification, nucleated cell counts were estimated. The protocol was immunoSEQ multiplex PCR, while the TCRdb copy is restricted to in-frame clones and leaves out a portion. Clone size and V and J calls were adopted from that table, with D and trimming inferred from the DNA. The sample gives a few hundred thousand clones, approximately 78% of which show up once; about 10% is in the top ten. This clone was found a few times. Participants were aged roughly 18 to 90 years, lived in 24 US areas, and enrolled virtually. Researchers sorted participants into cohorts using their self-reported clinical history.

The TCR was taken from a man aged 40-50 years who had recovered from COVID-19. Input material: PBMCs or T cells enriched from blood (not recorded which). The chain is built from TRBV5-1 and TRBJ2-7; 8 nucleotides match TRBD2. CDR3 region: CASSFGGLESDEQYF. The CDR3 DNA reads as TGCGCCAGCAGCTTTGGGGGACTAGAATCTGACGAGCAGTACTTC.